These 32 T cell receptor beta chains came from one sample sequenced in a study of tumor and adjacent non-tumor tissue in lung cancer. This sample's RNA came from whole unsorted tissue. More than 3 cm separated this lung sample from the edge of the tumor. Three rounds of nested PCR, following a modified ARM-PCR protocol, produced the TCRbeta library. MiXCR, run by TCRdb on the multiplex PCR reads, gives a single entry per CDR3 protein. The table has more than 85,000 distinct CDR3 sequences, 65% seen once. Sequenced: distant non-tumor lung tissue. These receptors came from a man aged 25 to 45 with non-small cell lung cancer.

This clonotype was observed a few times. A read error is likely, as this CDR3 ends without the conserved phenylalanine or tryptophan. V is TRBV11-2 and J is TRBJ2-4; D remains ambiguous. Germline CDR1 is SGHAT and CDR2 is FQNNGV. The V and J ends lost 0 bases and 0 bases respectively, with 9 bases between them. There are 16 residues in the CDR3. CDR3 region: CASSLESGPAKNIQYR. The CDR3 DNA is TGTGCCAGCAGCTTAGAATCGGGTCCAGCCAAAAACATTCAGTACCGC.

About this clonotype itself: A read error is possible here, since a much larger clone lies one base away. V usage is TRBV6-2 or TRBV6-3 and J usage is TRBJ2-5; D is unresolved. From germline, CDR1 is MNHEY and CDR2 SVGEGT. V shed 2 bases and J shed 4 bases, with 8 bases lying between them. This CDR3 is built from 13 residues. This chain's CDR3 is CASSYVKRETQYF. The CDR3 nucleotides are TGTGCCAGCAGTTACGTAAAACGAGAGACCCAGTACTTC.

The CDR3 bases are TGTGCCAGCAGTTTGACCACCGGGACAGGGAATTCACCCCTCCACTTT. This codes for CASSLTTGTGNSPLHF. This chain joins TRBV11-2 and TRBJ1-6, with 9 positions matching TRBD1. With V trimmed by 6 bases and J by 7 bases, 10 bases remained unmatched. This CDR3 comprises 16 residues. CDR1 and CDR2 (germline): SGHAT, FQNNGV.

At least ten counts were recorded for this clonotype. The V and J genes are TRBV20-1 and TRBJ2-2, with D perhaps matching TRBD1 (7 bases). CDR3 length equals 15 residues. Germline CDR1 is DFQATT and CDR2 is SNEGSKA (reference sequence). The V gene lost 0 bases and the J gene lost 5 bases, with 13 bases spanning the gap. The CDR3, as DNA: TGCAGTGCTAGAGATGGAGGGGGCGGGACCGGGGAGCTGTTTTTT. It is translated as CSARDGGGGTGELFF.

A note on this clonotype: At one of its ends the junction is not consistent with the germline gene, which may arise from a read error. The chain joins TRBV10-2 to TRBJ1-5, with D uncertain. CDR1 and CDR2 (germline): WSHSY, SAAADI. The CDR3 runs to 15 residues. This CDR3 is CASSEGSDSNQSQHF. Written as DNA, the CDR3 is TGCGCCAGCAGTGAAGGCAGTGATAGCAATCAGTCCCAGCACTTT.

This chain connects TRBV6-1 to TRBJ1-2; unclear D gene. Germline lookup yields CDR1 MNHNS and CDR2 SASEGT. CDR3 length: 10 residues. The V end lost 7 bases, the J end lost 10 bases, and 10 bases lay between the germline ends. CDR3 sequence: CASKEDDYTF. CDR3 coding DNA: TGTGCCAGCAAGGAGGATGACTACACCTTC.

The V call is TRBV25-1, the J call TRBJ2-2; D is possibly TRBD1 or TRBD2 (5 bases each). The CDR3 runs 16 residues. V shed 1 base and J shed 1 base, with 10 bases lying between them. Germline V lookup: CDR1 MGHDK, CDR2 SYGVNS. The CDR3 DNA is TGTGCCAGCAGTGAATCCGGGACCGGGAACACCGGGGAGCTGTTTTTT. It specifies CASSESGTGNTGELFF.

This clonotype has just one count. One end of the junction varies from germline; a read error may be responsible. The V gene is TRBV6-2 or TRBV6-3, the J gene TRBJ1-2; D is undetermined. From germline, CDR1 is MNHEY and CDR2 SVGEGT. The CDR3 consists of 13 residues. The DNA of the CDR3 is TGTGCCTGCAGTTCCGGGATCGCGGTCGGCTACACCTTC. This codes for CACSSGIAVGYTF.

Worth noting for this clonotype: A read error is possible here, since a much larger clone lies one base away. The CDR3 DNA follows: TGTGGCAGCAGCTTAGGGACTAGCGTTCCATCAGATATGCAGTATTTT. It yields the protein CGSSLGTSVPSDMQYF. The chain is built from TRBV11-2 and TRBJ2-3; 10 bases line up with TRBD2. The CDR3 is 16 amino acids. Germline loops: CDR1 SGHAT, CDR2 FQNNGV.

The chain couples TRBV10-2 to TRBJ2-2; possibly TRBD1 or TRBD2 for D (7 bases each). From germline, CDR1 is WSHSY and CDR2 SAAADI. Trimming removed 10 bases from V and 3 bases from J, with 18 bases in between. The CDR3 loop spans 15 amino acids. CDR3 sequence reads: CANSAGDSYTGELFF. The CDR3 coding sequence is TGCGCCAACTCGGCGGGGGACAGTTACACCGGGGAGCTGTTTTTT.

This clonotype was counted ten times or more. The V gene is TRBV28, the J gene TRBJ1-2; 7 bases match TRBD1. V shed 10 bases, J shed 6 bases, and the junction held 8 bases outside the gene matches. This CDR3 is built from 12 residues. The V gene's germline CDR1 is MDHEN and CDR2 SYDVKM. Here the CDR3 reads CANYDRENGYTF. CDR3 in DNA: TGTGCCAACTACGACAGGGAGAATGGCTACACCTTC.

About this clonotype: One junction end disagrees with the germline gene, perhaps due to a read error. This chain links TRBV20-1 with TRBJ1-5; a possible D gene is TRBD1 (5 bases). CDR3 length equals 13 residues. Germline V gives CDR1 DFQATT, CDR2 SNEGSKA (reference sequence). The CDR3 nucleotides are TGCAGTGCTAAGGGGACGGTTAATCAGTCCCAGCATTTT. Residues: CSAKGTVNQSQHF.

Of note for this clonotype: At one end the junction does not follow the germline gene, possibly because of a read error. The chain recombines TRBV20-1 with TRBJ1-1; no definite D call. CDR3 length: 15 amino acids. Germline loops: CDR1 DFQATT, CDR2 SNEGSKA (reference sequence). Written as DNA, the CDR3 is TGCAGTGCTCGAGATCGCTTAACCACGAACACTGAGGCTTTCTTT. Translating gives CSARDRLTTNTEAFF.

This clonotype was detected many times. V usage is TRBV6-5 and J usage is TRBJ1-2; D is unclear. Germline V gene data show CDR1 as MNHEY and CDR2 as SVGAGI. This CDR3 contains 13 residues. Trimming stripped 2 bases from V and 8 bases from J, with 12 bases between. CDR3 residues: CASSYGSARGYTF. DNA for the CDR3: TGTGCCAGCAGTTACGGTTCAGCGCGGGGCTACACCTTC.

As for this clonotype: An end of the junction does not agree with germline; a read error may underlie this. The V and J genes are TRBV11-2 and TRBJ2-1; D is ambiguous. Germline V CDR1 and CDR2: SGHAT, FQNNGV. The CDR3 length is 15 residues. The DNA for the CDR3 is TGTGCCAGCAGCTTAGAGGCTGGGGAATACAATGAGGAGTTTTTC. Residues: CASSLEAGEYNEEFF.

The chain has TRBV6-4 and TRBJ2-6; TRBD1 is a possible D gene (5 bases). Germline V gives CDR1 MRHNA, CDR2 SNTAGT. This CDR3 comprises 15 residues. Trimming took off 3 bases at V and 4 bases at J, with 10 bases between the two ends. The CDR3 loop reads CASSEQGSGANVLTF. The CDR3 DNA follows: TGTGCCAGCAGTGAGCAGGGTTCAGGGGCCAACGTCCTGACTTTC.

About this clonotype: The junction does not match germline at one end; this may be a read error. This chain connects TRBV4-1 to TRBJ2-1, with TRBD2 matching 10 bases. The CDR3 has 16 amino acids. From germline, CDR1 is MGHRA and CDR2 YSYEKL. The CDR3 DNA sequence: TGCGCCATCAGCCAACTAAGCGGGGGGGCCGACAATGAGCAGTTCTTC. This encodes CAISQLSGGADNEQFF.

In the case of this clonotype: One end of the junction is discordant with germline, which a read error may explain. This rearrangement joins TRBV11-2 to TRBJ2-1; D call uncertain. The CDR3 is 15 residues long. Germline CDR1 SGHAT, CDR2 FQNNGV. The CDR3 DNA follows: TGTGCCAGCAGCTTAATCCTAGTGGGGATTGAAGAGCAATACTTC. This codes for CASSLILVGIEEQYF.

The rearrangement links TRBV5-5 to TRBJ2-1, with D possibly TRBD2 on 5 matching bases. Germline V gene data show CDR1 as SGHKS and CDR2 as YYEKEE (reference sequence). The CDR3 has 13 residues. Trimming removed 5 bases at V and 10 bases at J, with 16 bases between. CDR3 residues: CASSSEREREQFF. The CDR3 DNA reads as TGTGCCAGCAGTTCGGAGAGGGAAAGGGAGCAGTTCTTC.

This clonotype was observed a few times. A much larger clone lies a single base off, so this may be a read error. The CDR3 protein is CSARTYLGRTYEQYF. As DNA, the CDR3 is TGCAGTGCTAGAACTTATCTAGGGCGCACCTACGAGCAGTACTTC. The rearrangement joins TRBV20-1 to TRBJ2-7; D gene ambiguous. Trimming removed 2 bases from V and 2 bases from J, with 16 bases in between. The CDR3 length is 15 residues. Germline CDR1 and CDR2: DFQATT and SNEGSKA (reference sequence).

This clonotype was seen many times. A read error is possible here, since a much larger clone lies one base away. V is TRBV12-3 or TRBV12-4 and J is TRBJ2-2; D might be TRBD2 (5 bases). The CDR3 totals 15 residues. The V gene lost 2 bases and the J gene lost 1 base, with 8 bases spanning the gap. CDR3 in amino acids: CASSLQDWNTGELFF. Here the CDR3 DNA reads TGTGCCAGCAGTTTACAGGACTGGAACACCGGGGAGCTGTTTTTT.

A word on this clonotype: This could be a read error, since a much larger clone is one nucleotide away. This chain uses TRBV11-2 with TRBJ2-5; no definite D call. Germline V gene data show CDR1 as SGHAT and CDR2 as FQNNGV. This CDR3 contains 16 residues. The CDR3 bases are TGTGTCAGCAGCTTAGAAAGTGGGCTTTCTAAAGAGACCCAGTACTTC. Translated: CVSSLESGLSKETQYF.

In regard to this clonotype: One junction end disagrees with the germline gene, perhaps due to a read error. This chain connects TRBV7-8 to TRBJ1-1; D gene unclear. CDR1 is SGHVS and CDR2 is FQNEAQ in the germline V gene. This CDR3 is built from 13 residues. The CDR3, as DNA: TGTGCCAGCAGCTCGAGACCGGAAACTGAAGCTCTCTTT. This codes for CASSSRPETEALF.

This clonotype was found a few times. A read error may explain this, as a much larger clone is one base away. The J gene is TRBJ2-3, the V gene TRBV20-1, with a possible D match to TRBD2 (6 bases). CDR1 and CDR2 from the germline V gene are DFQATT and SNEGSKA (reference sequence). CDR3 length: 16 residues. CDR3 bases: TGCAGTGCCAAAATCAGGGACCACACTAGCACAGGTACGCAGTATTTT. It translates to CSAKIRDHTSTGTQYF.

This clonotype was recorded a few times. A much larger clone is a single base away; this may be a read error. The CDR3 DNA is TGCAGTGCTAGGGCTCACACTGGAGCTTTCTTT. Translation: CSARAHTGAFF. This chain connects TRBV20-1 to TRBJ1-1; D is ambiguous. The CDR3 is made up of 11 amino acids. The germline V gene encodes CDR1 DFQATT and CDR2 SNEGSKA (reference sequence).

This clonotype was counted a few times. This may be a read error, as it is one base from a much larger clone. The V call is TRBV12-3 or TRBV12-4, the J call TRBJ1-5; TRBD1 agrees at 12 bases. The CDR3 sequence is 16 residues long. The CDR3 sequence is CACSLGGQGAPQPQHF. Here the CDR3 DNA reads TGTGCCTGCAGTTTAGGGGGACAGGGGGCACCGCAGCCCCAGCATTTT.

Turning to this clonotype: The junction does not match germline at one end; this may be a read error. V and J are TRBV12-3 or TRBV12-4 and TRBJ1-6; no reliable D call. CDR3 length equals 17 residues. CDR3 region: CASSPGPGSFYNSPLHF. Written as DNA, the CDR3 is TGTGCCAGCAGTCCAGGTCCGGGTTCCTTTTATAATTCACCCCTCCATTTT.

In regard to this clonotype: This may arise from a read error, as a much more abundant clone is one base away. V is TRBV5-4 and J is TRBJ1-2; D not resolved. CDR3 length: 13 residues. CDR1 and CDR2 from the germline V gene are SGHNT and YYREEE (reference sequence). V dropped 0 bases and J dropped 8 bases, with 11 bases sitting between them. DNA of the CDR3: TGTGCCAGCAGCTTGGTGGGAGCGTGGGGCTACACCTTC. Its protein is CASSLVGAWGYTF.

On this clonotype itself: One junction end disagrees with the germline gene, perhaps due to a read error. The chain joins TRBV5-6 to TRBJ1-4; D may be TRBD1 (5 bases). The length of the CDR3 is 16 residues. Germline CDR1 reads SGHDT; CDR2 reads YYEEEE. This CDR3 reads CASSLDLGADTEKLFF. The CDR3 region has the DNA TGTGCCAGTAGCTTGGACCTCGGGGCCGACACTGAAAAACTGTTTTTT.

This clonotype was counted once. Germline is not matched at one junction end, which may reflect a read error. V gene TRBV29-1 combines with J gene TRBJ2-1; tentatively, D is TRBD1 (5 bases). Germline V gene sequence: CDR1 SQVTM, CDR2 ANQGSEA. The CDR3 length is 14 residues. The CDR3 DNA reads as TGCAGCGTTGAAGTGACGGCTAGGGGTGGCGAGCAGTTATTC. Translation: CSVEVTARGGEQLF.

This clonotype came up once. V usage is TRBV7-8 and J usage is TRBJ2-5, with a tentative D call TRBD2 (5 bases). Germline V lookup: CDR1 SGHVS, CDR2 FQNEAQ. The V end was cut by 5 bases, the J end by 5 bases, with 15 bases between. The CDR3 is 14 residues long. CDR3 in amino acids: CASSLGVRGETQYF. CDR3 nucleotide sequence: TGTGCCAGCAGCCTCGGGGTGCGAGGGGAGACCCAGTACTTC.

This clonotype was seen more than once but under ten times. At one boundary the junction diverges from the germline segment, which might be a read error. The V call is TRBV11-2, the J call TRBJ2-1; TRBD2 agrees at 9 bases. CDR1 is SGHAT, CDR2 FQNNGV, per germline. The CDR3 has 14 amino acids. DNA of the CDR3: TGTGCCAGCAGCTTAATCCTAGCGGGGATTGATGAGCAGTTT. Encoded protein: CASSLILAGIDEQF.